The 12 T cell receptor beta chains given below trace back to one sample, sequenced in a study of regulatory T cells in long-lasting Graves disease. Time point defined: newly diagnosed GD, antithyroid drugs for less than 3 months. The TCR library was prepared using RNA isolated from PBMCs. Both iRepertoire HTBI primers and Arm-PCR of CDR3 regions were used to build the TCR beta libraries. TCRdb reprocessed the multiplex PCR reads via MiXCR and lists one record per CDR3 protein. This sample yields some 500,000 distinct CDR3 sequences, of which 13% are seen a single time; roughly 9.7% belongs to the top ten. These data are also associated with another study on T cells in Graves' hyperthyroidism and ophthalmopathy.

The source material was peripheral blood mononuclear cells (PBMCs), sampled at new diagnosis, from a patient treated with antithyroid drugs. The source is a man under 40 with Graves disease.

This clonotype occurred many times. This rearrangement joins TRBV10-3 to TRBJ2-1; D gene uncertain. CDR1 is ENHRY, CDR2 SYGVKD, per germline. V lost 1 base and J lost 6, with 4 bases in between. The CDR3 is 12 residues long. In DNA, the CDR3 is TGTGCCATCAGTGAGTTCCCCAATGAGCAGTTCTTC. It is translated as CAISEFPNEQFF.

This clonotype was found a few times. The CDR3 protein is CASSFVLADPSLFSYNEQFF. The CDR3 nucleotides read TGTGCCAGCAGTTTTGTACTAGCGGATCCATCCCTGTTTTCCTACAATGAGCAGTTCTTC. The J gene is TRBJ2-1, the V gene TRBV28; TRBD2 matches at 8 bases. The CDR3 consists of 20 residues. V shed 3 bases, J shed 1 base, and the junction held 17 bases outside the gene matches. The germline CDR1 and CDR2 sequences are MDHEN and SYDVKM.

This clonotype has ten or more counts. V is TRBV5-6 and J is TRBJ2-5; the match to TRBD1 covers 9 bases. Germline lookup yields CDR1 SGHDT and CDR2 YYEEEE. The CDR3 is 17 residues long. V lost 4 bases to trimming and J lost 3 bases; unmatched junction nucleotides: 13. CDR3 in DNA: TGTGCCAGCAGCGGAAGGGACAGGGTGAGAGTGGAAGAGACCCAGTACTTC. It is translated as CASSGRDRVRVEETQYF.

There are many counts of this clonotype. The chain has TRBV11-3 and TRBJ2-1; D unresolved. V gave up 0 bases and J gave up 5 bases, with 11 bases separating them. Germline-derived CDR1 and CDR2 are SGHNT and YENEEA. CDR3 length equals 15 residues. The CDR3 nucleotides read TGTGCCAGCAGCTTAGACGTGTGGCCGAACAATGAGCAGTTCTTC. Protein: CASSLDVWPNNEQFF.

This clonotype was recorded a few times. The chain has TRBV19 and TRBJ2-7, with D perhaps matching TRBD2 (6 bases). From germline, CDR1 is LNHDA and CDR2 SQIVND (reference sequence). The CDR3 extends over 15 amino acids. Trimming took 5 bases from V and 3 from J, leaving 17 bases between them. CDR3 bases: TGTGCCAGTAGTGGCCCACCGGGACTTCACTACGAGCAGTACTTC. Its translation: CASSGPPGLHYEQYF. The complete variable domain, with remaining parts taken from reference TRBV19 and TRBJ2-7, reads DGGITQSPKYLFRKEGQNVTLSCEQNLNHDAMYWYRQDPGQGLRLIYYSQIVNDFQKGDIAEGYSVSREKKESFPLTVTSAQKNPTAFYLCASSGPPGLHYEQYFGPGTRLTVT.

This clonotype has more than one count but fewer than ten. A much larger clone differs by one base, so this may be a read error. The rearrangement joins TRBV27 to TRBJ2-3; D gene ambiguous. Germline V gene data show CDR1 as MNHEY and CDR2 as SMNVEV (reference sequence). V gave up 1 base and J gave up 5 bases, with 10 bases separating them. This CDR3 has 14 residues. CDR3 protein: CASSLLAFLDTQYF. The CDR3 DNA reads TGTGCCAGCAGTTTATTGGCGTTCCTAGATACGCAGTATTTT.

In its sample, this clonotype was seen a few times. This chain connects TRBV19 to TRBJ1-5; D unresolved. Between the trimmed V and J ends, which lost 7 bases and 11 bases, there was a span of 24 bases. This CDR3 region has 15 residues. Germline values: CDR1 LNHDA, CDR2 SQIVND (reference sequence). This CDR3 is CASNGRGVGVGSQHF. The CDR3 coding sequence is TGTGCCAGTAACGGCAGAGGAGTGGGCGTAGGGTCCCAGCATTTT.

J is TRBJ2-7 and V is TRBV5-8, with D unresolved. V was clipped by 2 bases and J by 1 base, with 22 bases between them. The CDR3 sequence is 18 residues long. The germline V gene encodes CDR1 SGHTS and CDR2 YDEGEE. DNA of the CDR3: TGTGCCAGCAGCTTACCCTCCGAGTTGGGATTTACATCCTACGAGCAGTACTTC. It specifies CASSLPSELGFTSYEQYF.

This clonotype was recorded many times. The V call is TRBV6-5, the J call TRBJ2-7, with 10 positions matching TRBD1. This CDR3 has 15 amino acids. CDR1 and CDR2 from the germline V gene are MNHEY and SVGAGI. Trimming at V came to 4 bases and at J to 5 bases, leaving 8 bases not matched to a gene. CDR3 amino acids: CASSSAGTGAHEQYF. CDR3 coding DNA: TGTGCCAGCAGTTCAGCCGGGACAGGGGCCCACGAGCAGTACTTC.

The table lists this clonotype with many counts. The gene calls are TRBV19 and TRBJ2-5; 7 bases align to TRBD1. The CDR3 extends over 15 amino acids. After removal of 8 bases from V and 2 bases from J, the junction contained 11 bases not matched to a gene. Per germline, CDR1 LNHDA and CDR2 SQIVND (reference sequence). DNA for the CDR3: TGTGCCAGTTCTCAACCGGGACAGCTACAAGAGACCCAGTACTTC. It specifies CASSQPGQLQETQYF.

V gene TRBV20-1 combines with J gene TRBJ1-5, with TRBD1 matching 7 bases. Germline V gene lookup returns CDR1 DFQATT and CDR2 SNEGSKA (reference sequence). There are 14 residues in the CDR3. Germline trimming cut 1 base from V and 2 bases from J; bases unmatched to any gene: 2. CDR3 nucleotide sequence: TGCAGTGCTAGAGGACAGGGCGGCAATCAGCCCCAGCATTTT. Protein sequence: CSARGQGGNQPQHF.

This sequence joins TRBV3-1 and TRBJ2-7; D unresolved. This CDR3 is 14 amino acids long. The germline V gene has CDR1 LGHDT and CDR2 YNNKEL (reference sequence). Deletions cut 4 bases from V and 4 bases from J, with 14 bases between. The CDR3 DNA is TGTGCCAGCAGCCCTTCGGGTAAAGGATACGAGCAGTACTTC. Amino acid sequence: CASSPSGKGYEQYF.